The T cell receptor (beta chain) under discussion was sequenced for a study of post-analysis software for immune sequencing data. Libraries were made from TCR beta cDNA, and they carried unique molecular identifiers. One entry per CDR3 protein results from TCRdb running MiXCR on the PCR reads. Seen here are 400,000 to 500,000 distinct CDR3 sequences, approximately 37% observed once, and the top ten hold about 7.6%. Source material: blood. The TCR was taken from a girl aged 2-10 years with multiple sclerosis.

The CDR3 region is CASSSPGQGKEQYF. The CDR3 DNA is TGTGCCAGCAGCTCACCGGGACAGGGGAAGGAGCAGTACTTC. V usage is TRBV7-2 and J usage is TRBJ2-7, with 10 bases identical to TRBD1. Trimming took 4 bases from V and 7 from J; bases not matched to a gene: 7. Germline V lookup: CDR1 SGHTA, CDR2 FQGNSA. CDR3 length equals 14 residues.